The sequence of this T cell receptor beta chain was determined in a study of T cell responses to AZD1222 COVID-19 vaccine. V shed 8 bases, J shed 4 bases, and the junction held 6 bases outside the gene matches. The CDR3 is made up of 13 amino acids. Germline V lookup: CDR1 ENHRY, CDR2 SYGVKD. This clone has just one count. Sequencing used immunoSEQ multiplex PCR; TCRdb keeps in-frame clones, though not all of them. The sample records 95,000 to 150,000 clones, 80% to 90% being singletons. The material sequenced was peripheral blood, taken on day 0 of AZD1222 vaccination. The chain couples TRBV10-3 to TRBJ2-7; 9 nucleotides line up with TRBD1. The TCR sequence derives from an adult in good health. The CDR3: CAIGTGIEYEQYF. CDR3 sequence (DNA): TGTGCCATCGGGACAGGGATAGAATACGAGCAGTACTTC.